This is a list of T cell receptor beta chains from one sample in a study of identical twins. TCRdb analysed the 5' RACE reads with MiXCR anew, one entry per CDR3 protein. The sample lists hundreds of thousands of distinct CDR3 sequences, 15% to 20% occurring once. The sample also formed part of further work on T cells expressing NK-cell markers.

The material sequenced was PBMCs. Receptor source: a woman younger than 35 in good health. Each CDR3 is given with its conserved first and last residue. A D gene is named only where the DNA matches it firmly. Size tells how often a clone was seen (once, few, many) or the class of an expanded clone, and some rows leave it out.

CAWSDAPYGRVTEAFF,TGTGCCTGGAGCGACGCCCCCTACGGACGGGTCACTGAAGCTTTCTTT,-,TRBJ1-1,TRBV30,few
CASSLTPNTGELFF,TGCGCCAGCAGCCTTACACCGAACACCGGGGAGCTGTTTTTT,-,TRBJ2-2,TRBV5-1,many
CASSPQGGFNEQFF,TGTGCCAGCAGCCCCCAGGGGGGGTTCAATGAGCAGTTCTTC,-,TRBJ2-1,TRBV7-9,few
CASSYQGLETQYF,TGTGCCAGCAGTTACCAGGGCCTCGAGACCCAGTACTTC,-,TRBJ2-5,TRBV6-6,-
CASSLEGRQETQYF,TGCGCCAGCAGCTTGGAAGGCAGACAAGAGACCCAGTACTTC,-,TRBJ2-5,TRBV5-1,-
CASSQVQARITGELFF,TGCGCCAGCAGCCAAGTCCAGGCACGGATCACCGGGGAGCTGTTTTTT,-,TRBJ2-2,TRBV4-3,-
CASSSLGIGGRGEQFF,TGCGCCAGCAGCTCCCTTGGGATAGGCGGGAGGGGTGAGCAGTTCTTC,TRBD2,TRBJ2-1,TRBV5-1,-
CASSDDRGPSYTF,TGTGCCAGCAGTGACGACAGGGGGCCCTCCTACACCTTC,TRBD1,TRBJ1-2,TRBV6-6,few
CASSLLTSSGANVLTF,TGTGCCAGCAGTTTATTAACCAGCTCTGGGGCCAACGTCCTGACTTTC,-,TRBJ2-6,TRBV27,few
CAISAKANYGYTF,TGTGCCATCAGTGCGAAAGCTAACTATGGCTACACCTTC,-,TRBJ1-2,TRBV10-3,-
CASSRRTVSEQFF,TGTGCCAGCAGTCGTCGGACTGTTAGTGAGCAGTTCTTC,-,TRBJ2-1,TRBV7-2,-
CASRETGSLHAFF,TGTGCCAGCAGGGAGACAGGGAGTCTTCATGCTTTCTTT,TRBD1,TRBJ1-1,TRBV12-3/TRBV12-4,many
CASSLRRGTEAFF,TGCGCCAGCAGCTTGCGTCGGGGCACTGAAGCTTTCTTT,-,TRBJ1-1,TRBV5-1,-
CASRSPIGKEFF,TGTGCCAGCAGATCCCCCATAGGCAAGGAGTTCTTC,-,TRBJ2-1,TRBV6-5,few
CASSLGQPEQYF,TGTGCCAGCAGCTTAGGACAACCCGAGCAGTACTTC,-,TRBJ2-7,TRBV11-2,-
CSASLATNYGYTF,TGCAGTGCTAGCCTGGCTACTAACTATGGCTACACCTTC,-,TRBJ1-2,TRBV20-1,few
CASAQELYEQYF,TGTGCCAGCGCACAGGAGCTTTACGAGCAGTACTTC,-,TRBJ2-7,TRBV5-5,-
CASSLSQLGGASYNEQFF,TGCGCCAGCAGCTTGTCCCAGCTAGGGGGAGCCTCCTACAATGAGCAGTTCTTC,-,TRBJ2-1,TRBV5-1,-
CASSYFSDRGLLAGDNEQFF,TGTGCCAGCAGTTACTTCTCGGACAGGGGTCTACTAGCGGGAGACAATGAGCAGTTCTTC,TRBD2,TRBJ2-1,TRBV6-2/TRBV6-3,-
CASSPGTGDSGLYEQYF,TGTGCCAGCAGCCCTGGGACAGGGGATAGCGGGCTCTACGAGCAGTACTTC,TRBD1,TRBJ2-7,TRBV9,-
CASSRGAGTSYEQYF,TGTGCCAGCAGCCGCGGGGCGGGGACCTCCTACGAGCAGTACTTC,-,TRBJ2-7,TRBV3-1,-
CSAGEVRTSIYNEQFF,TGCAGTGCCGGAGAGGTACGGACTAGCATCTACAATGAGCAGTTCTTC,TRBD2,TRBJ2-1,TRBV20-1,-
CASSQGQAPTTNEKLFF,TGTGCCAGCAGTCAAGGACAAGCCCCCACAACTAATGAAAAACTGTTTTTT,-,TRBJ1-4,TRBV6-1,-
CASTGTKDYEQYF,TGCGCCAGCACGGGGACCAAAGACTACGAGCAGTACTTC,-,TRBJ2-7,TRBV5-1,-
CASSLVGVQYF,TGTGCCAGCAGCTTAGTGGGGGTGCAGTACTTC,-,TRBJ2-7,TRBV7-9,few
CASSHGDSRIDEQFF,TGTGCCAGCAGCCATGGCGACAGCAGAATCGATGAGCAGTTCTTC,-,TRBJ2-1,TRBV9,-
CASSLLGFDEQFF,TGTGCCAGCAGTTTATTGGGCTTCGATGAGCAGTTCTTC,-,TRBJ2-1,TRBV27,-
CASIRLGGGDEQFF,TGTGCCAGCATTCGTTTGGGGGGCGGCGATGAGCAGTTCTTC,-,TRBJ2-1,TRBV5-5,few
CSAPRTIDPTDTQYF,TGCAGTGCTCCCCGGACTATAGACCCCACAGATACGCAGTATTTT,-,TRBJ2-3,TRBV20-1,-
CASKAPGQGAQGSGPHYGYTF,TGTGCCAGCAAAGCACCGGGACAGGGGGCGCAGGGGTCCGGGCCTCACTATGGCTACACCTTC,TRBD1,TRBJ1-2,TRBV6-2/TRBV6-3,-
CASRGQGSSYNEQFF,TGCGCCAGCAGGGGACAGGGGAGCTCCTACAATGAGCAGTTCTTC,TRBD1,TRBJ2-1,TRBV5-1,few
CAISDWTSAEQETQYF,TGTGCCATCAGTGACTGGACTTCGGCGGAGCAAGAGACCCAGTACTTC,-,TRBJ2-5,TRBV10-3,-
CASSLRQADTEAFF,TGCGCCAGCAGCTTGAGACAGGCGGACACTGAAGCTTTCTTT,-,TRBJ1-1,TRBV5-1,few
CASRAGGLAGGPNEQFF,TGTGCCAGCAGGGCCGGAGGACTAGCGGGAGGGCCCAATGAGCAGTTCTTC,TRBD2,TRBJ2-1,TRBV3-1,-
CANTVLGAGNTIYF,TGTGCCAATACAGTACTAGGCGCTGGAAACACCATATATTTT,-,TRBJ1-3,TRBV2,few
CAISERGVRNEQFF,TGTGCCATCAGTGAGAGGGGGGTTCGCAATGAGCAGTTCTTC,-,TRBJ2-1,TRBV10-3,few
CSARASGGVYEQYF,TGCAGTGCTAGAGCTAGCGGGGGGGTCTACGAGCAGTACTTC,TRBD2,TRBJ2-7,TRBV20-1,few
CASSERTAGVGHEQYF,TGTGCCAGCAGTGAACGCACGGCGGGAGTCGGCCACGAGCAGTACTTC,TRBD2,TRBJ2-7,TRBV25-1,-
CASSRQLSTGTNEKLFF,TGTGCCAGCAGCAGACAGTTATCGACGGGGACAAACGAAAAACTGTTTTTT,-,TRBJ1-4,TRBV12-3/TRBV12-4,-
CASSRGAPRGNEQFF,TGTGCCAGCAGCCGGGGGGCCCCCCGGGGAAATGAGCAGTTCTTC,-,TRBJ2-1,TRBV7-2,-
CSVEWGLAGEGGANVLTF,TGCAGCGTTGAATGGGGACTAGCGGGAGAAGGTGGGGCCAACGTCCTGACTTTC,TRBD2,TRBJ2-6,TRBV29-1,-
CASSLYTRDTGELFF,TGTGCCAGCAGCTTATACACCCGTGACACCGGGGAGCTGTTTTTT,-,TRBJ2-2,TRBV7-8,-
CASSQVAGEQFF,TGCGCCAGTTCGCAGGTAGCTGGAGAGCAGTTCTTC,-,TRBJ2-1,TRBV5-1,-
CASKFGSSYEQYF,TGTGCCAGCAAGTTCGGCAGCTCCTACGAGCAGTACTTC,-,TRBJ2-7,TRBV27,-
CSVEDLLGNEQFF,TGCAGCGTTGAAGATCTTCTCGGCAATGAGCAGTTCTTC,-,TRBJ2-1,TRBV29-1,few
CSAWALAVLLGASTDEQYF,TGCAGTGCTTGGGCGCTCGCTGTTCTCCTAGGCGCAAGCACAGACGAGCAGTACTTC,-,TRBJ2-7,TRBV20-1,few